The text below deals with one TCR beta chain. V trimming: 6 bases; J trimming: 3 bases; junction bases outside the gene matches: 9. Germline-derived CDR1 and CDR2 are SGHTA and FQGNSA. There are 15 residues in the CDR3. The data originate from a study of control samples from healthy donors and cancer patients. Libraries were prepared by immunoSEQ multiplex PCR; TCRdb keeps only in-frame clonotypes and omits some of them. The data show about 89,000 clones, about 84% seen once. The chain carries TRBV7-2 and TRBJ2-3; 7 bases fit TRBD2. The sequence derives from a woman between 35 and 50 years old in good health. Sequenced: blood. For the CDR3, the DNA is TGTGCCAGCAGTCCCGGGGTAGCGGGTACAGATACGCAGTATTTT. It codes for CASSPGVAGTDTQYF.